Listed here are 23 T cell receptor beta chains from one sample, sequenced in a study of CD8+ T cells in alopecia areata. On the basis of CD4, CD8alpha, NKG2D, NKG2ACE and other markers, pooled cutaneous lymph node cells were sorted. RNA, once extracted, was reverse transcribed into cDNA for use as the sequencing template. The assay was immunoSEQ multiplex PCR, and TCRdb's table has in-frame clones only and misses some. Observed in the sample are over 250,000 clones, none of them singletons. The specimen was CD4+ T cells sorted from a lymph node. Receptors originate from a C3H/HeJ mouse with alopecia areata. The strain's MHC haplotype is H2-k.

To note about this clone: This may be a read error, as it is one base from a much larger clone. Gene names are mouse gene names. Other DNA sequences in the sample encode the same CDR3. CDR3 in amino acids: CASSGQGNSDYTF. The CDR3 DNA, read in part, is TGTGCCAGCAGTGGCCAGGGGAACTCC. This chain joins TRBV13-1 and TRBJ1-2, with D tentatively TRBD1 (6 bases). The read terminates 4 residues before the CDR3 end, so the remaining end is supplied by the germline J gene. The germline CDR1 and CDR2 sequences are NSHNY and SYGAGN. The CDR3 contains 13 residues. V lost 3 bases, J lost 2 bases, and 8 bases lay in between.

This clone was recorded a few times. Gene names are the mouse ones. Read coverage stops 4 residues before the CDR3 terminus; the germline J gene supplies the remainder. Other DNA variants within this sample encode the same CDR3. The chain employs TRBV5 and TRBJ2-3; TRBD1 matches at 8 bases. V gave up 0 bases and J gave up 0 bases; unmatched junction bases: 2. Per the germline V gene, CDR1 is LGHNA and CDR2 is YNLKQL (reference sequence). There are 16 residues in the CDR3. The CDR3 sequence is CASSQDRGHSAETLYF. The sequenced CDR3 bases are TGTGCCAGCAGCCAAGACAGGGGGCATAGTGCAGAA.

The sample holds a few counts of this clone. Gene labels here are mouse ones. The sequenced fragment ends 4 residues before the CDR3 boundary, so the rest is inferred from the germline J gene. The V and J genes are TRBV13-1 and TRBJ2-2; 9 bases are shared with TRBD1. This CDR3 has 14 residues. V lost 4 bases to trimming and J lost 6 bases; unmatched junction nucleotides: 4. Germline values: CDR1 NSHNY, CDR2 SYGAGN. This CDR3 reads CASSLGQGPGQLYF. Partial CDR3 DNA: TGTGCCAGCAGTTTGGGACAGGGACCCGGG.

A remark on this clone: Gene names refer to mouse genes. The CDR3 end falls 4 residues outside the read, so it is completed with the germline J gene. The same CDR3 also results from other DNA sequences found in this sample. V gene TRBV1 combines with J gene TRBJ2-3; 9 bases line up with TRBD1. Germline assignment: CDR1 NSQYPW and CDR2 LRSPGD (reference sequence). CDR3 length equals 16 residues. Trimming at V came to 1 base and at J to 0 bases, leaving 2 bases not matched to a gene. CDR3 bases read: TGCACCTGCAGTGCAGTGGGGACAGGGAGTGCAGAA. Residues: CTCSAVGTGSAE. The entire CDR3 protein is CTCSAVGTGSAETLYF.

Note on this clone: Mouse gene names and germline throughout. The read halts 4 residues ahead of the CDR3 end, with the missing end drawn from the germline J gene. This chain links TRBV13-2 with TRBJ2-3; TRBD2 matches 10 bases. Germline CDR1 is NNHNN and CDR2 is SYGAGS (reference sequence). The CDR3 contains 15 residues. The V gene end was trimmed by 3 bases and the J gene end by 2 bases; junction bases not matched to a gene: 3. The part of the CDR3 DNA that was read is TGTGCCAGCGGTGCGGGACTGGGGTTTGCAGAA. Translated: CASGAGLGFAE. The entire CDR3 reads CASGAGLGFAETLYF.

Details on this clone: Genes and germline come from the mouse. The read falls 4 residues short of the CDR3 end, and the missing part is taken from the germline J gene. The V call is TRBV17, the J call TRBJ2-7; 12 positions agree with TRBD2. From germline, CDR1 is MNHDT and CDR2 YYDKIL. With V trimmed by 3 bases and J by 0 bases, 3 bases remained unmatched. There are 16 residues in the CDR3. CDR3 sequence: CASSSGDWGASYEQYF. Partial CDR3 DNA: TGTGCTAGCAGTAGTGGGGACTGGGGGGCCTCCTAT.

This clone occurred a few times. Gene names follow the mouse nomenclature. With the read ending 4 residues before the CDR3 end, the germline J gene is used to fill in that end. The chain has TRBV13-2 and TRBJ2-2, with 13 bases fitting TRBD2. Per germline, CDR1 NNHNN and CDR2 SYGAGS (reference sequence). CDR3 length: 17 residues. Trimming removed 5 bases from V and 0 bases from J; junction bases left unmatched: 4. The DNA read from the CDR3 is TGTGCCAGCGGCGGACTGGGGGGGCGCGCAAACACCGGG. This sequence encodes CASGGLGGRANTG. The CDR3 in full is CASGGLGGRANTGQLYF.

Concerning this clone itself: Gene names denote mouse genes. The CDR3 is cut off 4 residues early in the read; its end comes from the germline J gene. The V gene is TRBV5, the J gene TRBJ2-3; 8 positions agree with TRBD2. J gave up 2 bases and V 1 base, and 2 bases lay outside the gene matches. Germline lookup yields CDR1 LGHNA and CDR2 YNLKQL (reference sequence). This CDR3 region has 15 residues. CDR3 DNA, as far as it was read: TGTGCCAGCAGCCAAGCTGGGGGGCTTGCAGAA. Its protein is CASSQAGGLAE. The whole CDR3 reads CASSQAGGLAETLYF.

Concerning this clone: The genes are named according to mouse. The read stops 4 residues short of the end of the CDR3; the missing end is completed from the germline J gene. The chain employs TRBV13-1 and TRBJ1-1, with TRBD1 as a possible D gene (5 bases). The CDR3 has 14 residues. V gave up 0 bases and J gave up 3 bases, with 9 bases separating them. The germline V gene has CDR1 NSHNY and CDR2 SYGAGN. This chain's CDR3 is CASSDAGKDTEVFF. CDR3 bases read: TGTGCCAGCAGTGATGCAGGGAAAGACACA.

Details on this clone: Any gene name here is a mouse gene name. The CDR3 end lies 4 residues beyond the end of the read and is filled in from the germline J gene. The chain combines TRBV13-1 with TRBJ1-1; TRBD1 might be the D (5 bases). The V gene's germline CDR1 is NSHNY and CDR2 SYGAGN. V was pared by 2 bases and J by 0 bases, with 11 bases between. The CDR3 is made up of 15 amino acids. The CDR3 is CASSDVREPNTEVFF. The sequenced CDR3 bases are TGTGCCAGCAGTGACGTCAGGGAACCAAACACA.

This clone has only a few counts. This may arise from a read error, as a much more abundant clone is one base away. The listed genes are named as in mouse. The read ends 4 residues shy of where the CDR3 ends; the end is completed using the germline J gene. The chain joins TRBV13-1 to TRBJ2-5; D is ambiguous. Trimming removed 5 bases at V and 0 bases at J, with 7 bases between. The CDR3 extends over 13 amino acids. Germline V lookup: CDR1 NSHNY, CDR2 SYGAGN. The covered CDR3 bases are TGTGCCAGCAGGTACAATAACCAAGAC. Translated: CASRYNNQD. The CDR3 in its entirety is CASRYNNQDTQYF.

This clone occurred a few times. Genes here carry mouse names. The CDR3 goes on 4 residues after the read ends, and that part is filled in from the germline J gene. The rearrangement uses TRBV1 and TRBJ1-1; TRBD1 might be the D (6 bases). V dropped 0 bases and J dropped 0 bases, with 8 bases sitting between them. Germline CDR1 and CDR2: NSQYPW and LRSPGD (reference sequence). The CDR3 spans 15 residues. CDR3 region: CTCSAEKGANTEVFF. The covered CDR3 bases are TGCACCTGCAGTGCAGAGAAGGGGGCAAACACA.

This clone was counted only a few times. All gene names here are mouse names. Read sequence stops 4 residues before the CDR3 end, and the germline J gene provides the missing end. This chain joins TRBV13-2 and TRBJ2-7; D is possibly TRBD1 (6 bases). V was trimmed by 0 bases and J by 2 bases, leaving 12 bases between them. The CDR3 consists of 15 residues. The germline V gene encodes CDR1 NNHNN and CDR2 SYGAGS (reference sequence). CDR3 bases read: TGTGCCAGCGGTGATGCACGGGACAAACCCTAT. Its protein is CASGDARDKPY. The entire CDR3 is CASGDARDKPYEQYF.

Concerning this clone itself: Here the gene names and germline are mouse. The read ends 4 residues early relative to the CDR3; the germline J gene fills the gap. The chain joins TRBV19 to TRBJ2-7, with 10 bases aligning to TRBD2. The CDR3 has 14 residues. The germline CDR1 and CDR2 sequences are FNHDT and SITEND (reference sequence). CDR3 loop: CASSEGLGTYEQYF. The covered CDR3 bases are TGTGCCAGCAGCGAGGGACTGGGGACTTAT.

This clone was seen more than once but under ten times. The gene symbols are mouse symbols. The read terminates 4 residues ahead of where the CDR3 ends, so the germline J gene completes it. This sequence joins TRBV13-1 and TRBJ2-2, with TRBD2 matching over 7 bases. Germline V lookup: CDR1 NSHNY, CDR2 SYGAGN. The CDR3 has 15 residues. V dropped 3 bases and J dropped 2; count of bases not matched to a gene: 4. The CDR3 protein is CASSVRGGNTGQLYF. The DNA read from the CDR3 is TGTGCCAGCAGTGTCCGGGGGGGTAACACCGGG.

This clone was detected a few times. Gene names and germline match the mouse. Read data end 4 residues before the CDR3 end; the end is taken from the germline J gene. This sample includes further DNA sequences coding for the same CDR3. J is TRBJ1-2 and V is TRBV19; 7 bases fit TRBD1. Looked up from germline, CDR1 is FNHDT and CDR2 is SITEND (reference sequence). CDR3 length: 12 amino acids. CDR3 bases read: TGTGCCAGCAGTCGACAGGGTTCC. It is translated as CASSRQGS. The full CDR3 reads CASSRQGSDYTF.

This clone turned up a few times. The gene symbols are mouse symbols. The read ends 3 residues before the CDR3 terminus; that terminus is restored from the germline J gene. This sequence joins TRBV31 and TRBJ1-6; possible D gene TRBD1, 6 bases. TRBJ1-6 is placed among ORFs of uncertain function. The CDR3 is 15 amino acids. The germline V gene encodes CDR1 GKSSPN and CDR2 SITVG. The V end lost 1 base, the J end lost 7 bases, and 14 bases lay between the germline ends. The covered CDR3 bases are TGTGCCTGGAGTCCCTCCGGGACACAAAATTCGCCC. This translates into CAWSPSGTQNSP. The whole CDR3 region reads CAWSPSGTQNSPLYF.

In regard to this clone: Genes here carry mouse names. The read finishes 4 residues shy of the CDR3 end, and the germline J gene is used to complete it. Different DNA sequences within this sample yield the same CDR3. The chain combines TRBV5 with TRBJ2-5, with TRBD1 as a possible D gene (5 bases). Germline V gene sequence: CDR1 LGHNA, CDR2 YNLKQL (reference sequence). The CDR3 loop spans 14 amino acids. The V and J ends lost 1 base and 0 bases respectively, with 5 bases between them. CDR3 DNA (partial): TGTGCCAGCAGCCAAGGACAGAACCAAGAC. It translates to CASSQGQNQD. The complete CDR3 sequence is CASSQGQNQDTQYF.

Note on this clone: Gene names denote mouse genes. The CDR3 extends 4 residues past the end of the read, so its final part is completed from the germline J gene. The chain carries TRBV1 and TRBJ2-2; TRBD1 matches at 8 bases. The V segment lost 7 bases and the J segment 3 bases; nucleotides outside the gene matches: 1. Germline CDR1 and CDR2: NSQYPW and LRSPGD (reference sequence). This CDR3 is 13 amino acids long. The CDR3 bases that were read are TGCACCTGCAAGGACAGGGACACCGGG. Protein sequence: CTCKDRDTG. The entire CDR3 sequence reads CTCKDRDTGQLYF.

About this clone: The germline and genes are mouse ones. The CDR3 goes on 4 residues after the read ends, and that part is filled in from the germline J gene. This chain connects TRBV19 to TRBJ2-1; 9 bases are a match to TRBD2. With 2 bases clipped from V and 1 base from J, the junction kept 4 bases outside the gene matches. The CDR3 has 16 residues. Germline V gene data show CDR1 as FNHDT and CDR2 as SITEND (reference sequence). The CDR3 spells CASSMLGGDNYAEQFF. CDR3 DNA, as far as it was read: TGTGCCAGCAGTATGCTGGGGGGGGACAACTATGCT. Combining the CDR3 with reference TRBV19 and TRBJ2-1 gives the whole variable domain GGIITQTPKFLIGQEGQKLTLKCQQNFNHDTMYWYRQDSGKGLRLIYYSITENDLQKGDLSEGYDASREKKSSFSLTVTSAQKNEMAVFLCASSMLGGDNYAEQFFGPGTRLTVL.

There are a few counts of this clone. Gene names are mouse gene names. Read data end 4 residues before the CDR3 end; the end is taken from the germline J gene. The chain carries TRBV13-2 and TRBJ2-3, with 13 positions matching TRBD2. V lost 6 bases to trimming and J lost 1 base; unmatched junction nucleotides: 11. Germline-derived CDR1 and CDR2 are NNHNN and SYGAGS (reference sequence). CDR3 length: 18 residues. CDR3 bases read: TGTGCCAGCGCCCCACCGGACTGGGGGGGCGCGGGTGCAGAA. Its translation is CASAPPDWGGAGAE. The entire CDR3 protein is CASAPPDWGGAGAETLYF.

About this clone: Mouse gene names apply. Other DNA sequences of this sample code for an identical CDR3. The CDR3 spells CTCSAGDSQDTQYF. The DNA read from the CDR3 is TGCACCTGCAGTGCTGGGGACTCCCAAGAC. The rearrangement joins TRBV1 to TRBJ2-5; TRBD2 is a possible D gene (6 bases). The read terminates 4 residues before the CDR3 end, so the remaining end is supplied by the germline J gene. With 3 bases removed from V and 2 bases from J, the gap between germline ends came to 9 bases. This CDR3 region has 14 residues. CDR1 and CDR2 (germline): NSQYPW, LRSPGD (reference sequence).

This clone was counted a few times. All gene names here are mouse names. Sequencing ends 4 residues short of the CDR3 end; the germline J gene provides the rest. The chain employs TRBV13-1 and TRBJ2-7; the D gene is possibly TRBD1 (5 bases). The length of the CDR3 is 16 residues. V shed 1 base and J shed 0 bases, with 14 bases lying between them. The germline gives CDR1 NSHNY, CDR2 SYGAGN. The chain's CDR3 is CASSDLRQRSSYEQYF. The DNA read from the CDR3 is TGTGCCAGCAGTGATCTTCGACAGAGGAGCTCCTAT.